Detailed here is one TCR beta chain. The sample comes from a study of blood T cell repertoires in COVID-19. Study overall: Sources were T cells, B-cell-depleted T cells, or PBMCs; the material itself was cDNA or gDNA.

Sequencing was performed with immunoSEQ multiplex PCR; in TCRdb, only in-frame clones are kept and a portion is missing. Of approximately 38,000 clones listed, approximately 88% were seen once; the top ten hold 7.2%. Material for sequencing was peripheral blood. This TCR was sampled from a human donor in a cohort sampled during active COVID-19.

The DNA of the CDR3 is TGTGCCAGCAGTGAGTCTGCAGGGTTGAGTCAGCCCCAGCATTTT. Protein: CASSESAGLSQPQHF. The rearrangement links TRBV2 to TRBJ1-5; D is perhaps TRBD1 (5 bases). The germline V gene has CDR1 SNHLY and CDR2 FYNNEI. V lost 3 bases, J lost 6 bases, and 15 bases lay in between. This CDR3 has 15 amino acids.